This T cell receptor (beta chain) was found in a study of blood T cell repertoires in COVID-19. Study-level background: T cells, B-cell-depleted T cells, or PBMCs provided the cDNA or gDNA that served as material.

Profiling relied on immunoSEQ multiplex PCR, and the TCRdb table lists in-frame clones only, not all of them. The repertoire has some 200,000 clones, 94% of them found once; the top ten carry 0.6% to 0.8%. This clone was seen a single time. The clonotype originates from a man younger than 45 with COVID-19, enrolled during active disease. The sample comprised peripheral blood.

In DNA form, the CDR3 reads TGTGCCAGCAGTGGGGACTTTTCCCACGAGCAGTACTTC. It yields the protein CASSGDFSHEQYF. The rearrangement links TRBV2 to TRBJ2-7, with a weak D call TRBD2 (6 bases). From germline, CDR1 is SNHLY and CDR2 FYNNEI. The germline V and J ends were trimmed by 4 bases and 5 bases, with 12 bases remaining between them. This CDR3 is 13 amino acids long.